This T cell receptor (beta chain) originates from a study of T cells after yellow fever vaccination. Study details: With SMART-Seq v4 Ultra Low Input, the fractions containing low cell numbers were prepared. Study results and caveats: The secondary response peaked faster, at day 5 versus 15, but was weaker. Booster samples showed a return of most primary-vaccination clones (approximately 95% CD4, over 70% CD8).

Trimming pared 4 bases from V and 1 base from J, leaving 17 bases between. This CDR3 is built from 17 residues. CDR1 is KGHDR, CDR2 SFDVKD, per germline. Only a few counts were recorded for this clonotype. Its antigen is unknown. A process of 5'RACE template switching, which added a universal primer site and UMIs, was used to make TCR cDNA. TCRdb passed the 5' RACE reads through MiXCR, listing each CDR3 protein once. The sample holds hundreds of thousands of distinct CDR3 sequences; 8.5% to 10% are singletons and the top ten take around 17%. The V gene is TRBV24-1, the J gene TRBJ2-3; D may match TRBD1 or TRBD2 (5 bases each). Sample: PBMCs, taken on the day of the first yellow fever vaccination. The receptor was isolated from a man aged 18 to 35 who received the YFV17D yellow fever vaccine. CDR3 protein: CATSDPGWGFGTDTQYF. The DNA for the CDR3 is TGTGCCACCAGTGACCCCGGTTGGGGGTTCGGCACAGATACGCAGTATTTT.